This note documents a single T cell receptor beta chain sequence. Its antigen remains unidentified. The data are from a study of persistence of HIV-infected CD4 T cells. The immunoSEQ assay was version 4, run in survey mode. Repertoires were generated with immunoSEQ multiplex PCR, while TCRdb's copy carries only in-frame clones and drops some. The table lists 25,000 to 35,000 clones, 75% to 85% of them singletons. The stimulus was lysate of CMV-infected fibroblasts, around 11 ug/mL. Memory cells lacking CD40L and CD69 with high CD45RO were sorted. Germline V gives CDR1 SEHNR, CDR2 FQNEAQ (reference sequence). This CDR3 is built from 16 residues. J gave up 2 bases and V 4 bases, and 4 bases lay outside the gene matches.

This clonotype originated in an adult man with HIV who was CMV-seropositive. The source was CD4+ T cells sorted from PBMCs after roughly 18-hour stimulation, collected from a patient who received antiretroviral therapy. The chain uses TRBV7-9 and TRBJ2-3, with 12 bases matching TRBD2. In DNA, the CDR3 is TGTGCCAGCAGCTCACGGACTAGCGGGGTCACAGATACGCAGTATTTT. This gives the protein CASSSRTSGVTDTQYF.